Listed below are T cell receptor beta chains from one sample, sequenced in a study of cytotoxic CD8 clonotypes in ibrutinib-treated CLL. Some clones are missing from TCRdb's copy, which holds only in-frame ones; the method was immunoSEQ multiplex PCR. The sample lists some 14,000 clones; approximately 70% were seen once. This material consisted of PBMCs, taken before ibrutinib treatment. The receptors originated from a human donor with chronic lymphocytic leukemia. The CDR3 runs from the conserved cysteine through the conserved F or W. A D gene is named only where the DNA matches it firmly. A clone size is listed for some rows: how often the clone was seen (once, few, many), or a class if it is expanded.

>TRBJ2-3|-|TRBV25-1|TRBD1
TGTGCCAGCAGTAGAGGACAGGGTACAGATACGCAGTATTTT
CASSRGQGTDTQYF
>TRBJ1-5|few|TRBV4-2|-
TGTGCCAGCAGCCAAGATGGACCTTCTCAGCCCCAGCATTTT
CASSQDGPSQPQHF
>TRBJ2-3|-|TRBV28|TRBD1
TGTGCCAGCACCAAATGGGGGACAGGAGGAACGCAGTATTTT
CASTKWGTGGTQYF
>TRBJ2-2|-|TRBV5-1|-
TGCGCCAGCACCGCCGGCGGCTTGGGGCTGTTTTTT
CASTAGGLGLFF
>TRBJ2-1|-|TRBV6-6|-
TGTGCCAGCAGCCGCACCGGGACACCAACCAATGAGCAGTTCTTC
CASSRTGTPTNEQFF
>TRBJ1-2|-|TRBV29-1|-
TGCAGCGTTGAAGCCCGTCGTGTCGGTGGCGGCTACACCTTC
CSVEARRVGGGYTF
>TRBJ1-4|-|TRBV28|-
TGTGCCAGCCTGGGGACGGAGAACGAAAAACTGTTTTTT
CASLGTENEKLFF
>TRBJ1-1|-|TRBV28|TRBD1
TGTGCCAGCAGTTTAACCCGCGGGGCAGGGGGTGAAGCTTTCTTT
CASSLTRGAGGEAFF
>TRBJ1-3|-|TRBV4-3|-
TGCGCCAGCAGCCAAGGGCAGGGCGGTGGAAACACCATATATTTT
CASSQGQGGGNTIYF
>TRBJ2-3|-|TRBV6-5|-
TGTGCCAGCAGTTACGGGAGCGGTACGCAGTATTTT
CASSYGSGTQYF
>TRBJ2-1|few|TRBV7-3|-
TGTGCCAGCACGCGGGGCTGGGGCGATGAGCAGTTCTTC
CASTRGWGDEQFF
>TRBJ2-7|-|TRBV5-6|-
TGTGCCAGCAGCCAGACACCGTCCTACGAGCAGTACTTC
CASSQTPSYEQYF
>TRBJ2-2|-|TRBV5-4|TRBD2
TGTGCCAGCAGCTTGTGGGGTAGCGGGAGGGCCCCGGGCACCGGGGAGCTGTTTTTT
CASSLWGSGRAPGTGELFF
>TRBJ2-5|few|TRBV2|-
TGTGCCAGCAGAGGGCTACCGGGGGTGGAGACCCAGTACTTC
CASRGLPGVETQYF
>TRBJ2-1|-|TRBV4-3|TRBD2
TGCGCCAGCAGCCAAGATCTGGCGGGGGTGGAGCAGTTCTTC
CASSQDLAGVEQFF
>TRBJ2-2|-|TRBV5-1|TRBD2
TGCGCCAGCAGCTCGACTAGCGGGGCCCACACCGGGGAGCTGTTTTTT
CASSSTSGAHTGELFF
>TRBJ2-1|-|TRBV5-6|-
TGTGCCAGCAGCCCCGGACCCAGGGATGAGCAGTTCTTC
CASSPGPRDEQFF
>TRBJ2-5|-|TRBV14|-
TGTGCCAGCAGCGTCCGGCCGCGCAACAGCGGGCTACAAGAGACCCAGTACTTC
CASSVRPRNSGLQETQYF
>TRBJ2-7|-|TRBV25-1|-
TGTGCCAGCAGTGAATTCGGGGACATCTACGAGCAGTACTTC
CASSEFGDIYEQYF
>TRBJ1-1|-|TRBV5-1|TRBD1
TGCGCCAGCAGCCGACAGGGGCTAAACATGAACACTGAAGCTTTCTTT
CASSRQGLNMNTEAFF
>TRBJ1-1|-|TRBV28|TRBD1
TGTGCCACGAGACAGGGGAGGACTGAAGCTTTCTTT
CATRQGRTEAFF
>TRBJ1-2|-|TRBV4-1|TRBD1
TGCGCCAGCAGCCCCTCAGGACAGGGGTATGAGGGCTACACCTTC
CASSPSGQGYEGYTF
>TRBJ2-7|-|TRBV5-1|-
TGCGCCAGCAGCTTGGGGCGGAGCTCCTACGAGCAGTACTTC
CASSLGRSSYEQYF
>TRBJ1-2|few|TRBV28|TRBD1
TGTGCCAGCAGTTGGCTAACAGGGGTCGGCTACACCTTC
CASSWLTGVGYTF
>TRBJ1-2|-|TRBV30|-
TGTGCCTGGAGACGACAGTTGCATGGCTACACCTTC
CAWRRQLHGYTF
>TRBJ1-5|-|TRBV30|-
TGTGCCTGGAGCCATAGGGCTGATCAGCCCCAGCATTTT
CAWSHRADQPQHF
>TRBJ2-7|-|TRBV10-3|-
TGTGCCATCAGTGAGGGGAACGAGCAGTACTTC
CAISEGNEQYF
>TRBJ2-7|few|TRBV7-9|-
TGTGCCAGCAGCTTAATCCACTACGAGCAGTACTTC
CASSLIHYEQYF
>TRBJ2-7|few|TRBV6-6|-
TGTGCCAGCAGTTACGAGACAGCGCGGGAGCAGTACTTC
CASSYETAREQYF
>TRBJ2-5|few|TRBV2|-
TGTGCCAGCAGTACCCGCCAAGAGACCCAGTACTTC
CASSTRQETQYF
>TRBJ1-2|-|TRBV7-2|TRBD1
TGTGCCAGCAGCTTAAGGGGACAGGGTCGTGGCTATGGCTACACCTTC
CASSLRGQGRGYGYTF
>TRBJ2-7|few|TRBV5-6|-
TGTGCCAGCAGCTTGGTTTCCCTCTACGAGCAGTACTTC
CASSLVSLYEQYF
>TRBJ1-2|-|TRBV7-8|-
TGTGCCAGCAGCACCGGAGGCGGGGGCTATGGCTACACCTTC
CASSTGGGGYGYTF
>TRBJ2-4|once|TRBV7-2|TRBD1
TGTGCCAGCAGCAAGGGGGCAAACATTCAGTACTTC
CASSKGANIQYF
>TRBJ1-4|once|TRBV7-2|-
TGTGCCAGCAGCCCATCGGACGGCCATGAAAAACTGTTTTTT
CASSPSDGHEKLFF
>TRBJ1-2|-|TRBV6-7|-
TGTGCCAGCAACCCAGACAGGTCCGGCTATGGCTACACCTTC
CASNPDRSGYGYTF
>TRBJ1-5|-|TRBV7-8|-
TGTGCCAGCAGCCACAGACTGGGCAATCAGCCCCAGCATTTT
CASSHRLGNQPQHF
>TRBJ2-5|-|TRBV9|-
TGTGCCAGCAGCAAGACCTCTGGGGAGACCCAGTACTTC
CASSKTSGETQYF
>TRBJ2-7|few|TRBV6-5|-
TGTGCCAGCAGTTCCTTGGCCCTGGGGGGTATCTACGAGCAGTACTTC
CASSSLALGGIYEQYF
>TRBJ1-2|-|TRBV4-3|-
TGCGCCAGCAGCCAAGATCCCCGGCCGGGACGGCGGGGCTACACCTTC
CASSQDPRPGRRGYTF
>TRBJ1-4|-|TRBV11-1|-
TGTGCCAGCAGCTTGGACTCTAATGAAAAACTGTTTTTT
CASSLDSNEKLFF
>TRBJ2-7|-|TRBV6-6|-
TGTGCCAGCAGCCCTGCGGGAAGGCACGAGCAGTACTTC
CASSPAGRHEQYF
>TRBJ1-1|-|TRBV2|-
TGTGCCAGCAGTGTTCGGGTCACTGAAGCTTTCTTT
CASSVRVTEAFF
>TRBJ2-7|-|TRBV6-6|TRBD2
TGTGCCAGCCGCCGGGTAGCGGGAGACACCTACGAGCAGTACTTC
CASRRVAGDTYEQYF
>TRBJ2-7|-|TRBV7-9|-
TGTGCCAGCAGCTCCGCCTACGAGCAGTACTTC
CASSSAYEQYF
>TRBJ2-2|-|TRBV7-8|TRBD2
TGTGCCAGCAGCCCGTTAGCGGGGGAGAACACCGGGGAGCTGTTTTTT
CASSPLAGENTGELFF
>TRBJ2-5|-|TRBV27|TRBD2
TGTGCCAGCAGGGGGGGGGAGACCCAGTACTTC
CASRGGETQYF
>TRBJ1-5|few|TRBV28|-
TGTGCCAGCAGGGATCCCAATCAGCCCCAGCATTTT
CASRDPNQPQHF
>TRBJ2-1|-|TRBV28|-
TGTGCCAGCAGGCTCACACCCATACCCAGCAATGAGCAGTTCTTC
CASRLTPIPSNEQFF
>TRBJ2-3|-|TRBV7-2|TRBD2
TGTGCCAGCAGCCCGTGGGGCCAGCGGGAGGGCCCGAGCACAGATACGCAGTATTTT
CASSPWGQREGPSTDTQYF
>TRBJ2-5|-|TRBV19|-
TGTGCCAGTAGTAGGCTACAGGGCCAAGAGACCCAGTACTTC
CASSRLQGQETQYF
>TRBJ2-2|-|TRBV4-3|-
TGCGCCAGCAGCCAAGATGGGGACACGGAGAGGGAGCTGTTTTTT
CASSQDGDTERELFF